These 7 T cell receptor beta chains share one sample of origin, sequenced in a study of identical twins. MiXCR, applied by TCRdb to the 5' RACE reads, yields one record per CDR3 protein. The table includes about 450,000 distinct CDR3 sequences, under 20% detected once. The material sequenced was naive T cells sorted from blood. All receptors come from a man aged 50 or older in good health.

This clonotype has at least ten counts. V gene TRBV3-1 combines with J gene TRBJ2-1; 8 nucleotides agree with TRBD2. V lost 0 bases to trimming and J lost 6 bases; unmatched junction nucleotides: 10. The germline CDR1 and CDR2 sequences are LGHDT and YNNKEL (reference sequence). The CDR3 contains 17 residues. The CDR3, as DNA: TGTGCCAGCAGCCAAGATACCCATATAGCGGGATCCAATGAGCAGTTCTTC. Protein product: CASSQDTHIAGSNEQFF.

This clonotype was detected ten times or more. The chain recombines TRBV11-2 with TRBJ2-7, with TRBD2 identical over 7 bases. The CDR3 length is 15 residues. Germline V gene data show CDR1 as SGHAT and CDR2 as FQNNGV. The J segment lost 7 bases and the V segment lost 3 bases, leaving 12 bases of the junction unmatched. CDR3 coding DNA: TGTGCCAGCAGCTTGGTGACTAGCCGGGTGTGGGAGCAGTACTTC. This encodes CASSLVTSRVWEQYF.

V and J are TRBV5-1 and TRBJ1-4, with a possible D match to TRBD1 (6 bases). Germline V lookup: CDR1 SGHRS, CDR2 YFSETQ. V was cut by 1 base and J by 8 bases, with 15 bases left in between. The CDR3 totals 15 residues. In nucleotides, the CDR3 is TGCGCCAGCAGCTTGTATCTGGGGGCGGAGGAAAAACTGTTTTTT. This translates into CASSLYLGAEEKLFF.

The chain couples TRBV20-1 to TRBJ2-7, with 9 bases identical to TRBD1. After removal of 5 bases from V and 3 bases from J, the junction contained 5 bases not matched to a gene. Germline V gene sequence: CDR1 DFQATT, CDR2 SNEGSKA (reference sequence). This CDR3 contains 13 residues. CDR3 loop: CSAPGQGVYEQYF. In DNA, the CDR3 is TGCAGTGCTCCGGGACAGGGTGTCTACGAGCAGTACTTC.

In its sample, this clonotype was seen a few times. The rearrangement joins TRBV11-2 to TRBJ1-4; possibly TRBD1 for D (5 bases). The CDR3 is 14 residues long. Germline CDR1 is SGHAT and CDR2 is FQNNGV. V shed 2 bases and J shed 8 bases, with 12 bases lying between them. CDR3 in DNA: TGTGCCAGCAGCTTAACGGGGGTAGGGGAAAAACTGTTTTTT. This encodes CASSLTGVGEKLFF.

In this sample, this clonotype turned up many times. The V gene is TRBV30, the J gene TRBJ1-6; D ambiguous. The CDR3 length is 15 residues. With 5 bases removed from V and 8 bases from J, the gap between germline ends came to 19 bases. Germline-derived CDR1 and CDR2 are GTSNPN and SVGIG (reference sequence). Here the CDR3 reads CAWSKLRMEDSPLHF. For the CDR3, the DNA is TGTGCCTGGTCCAAACTCCGGATGGAGGATTCACCCCTCCACTTT.

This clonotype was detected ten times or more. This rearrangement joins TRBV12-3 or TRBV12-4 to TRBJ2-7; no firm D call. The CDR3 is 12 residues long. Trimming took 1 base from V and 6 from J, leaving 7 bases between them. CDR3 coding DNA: TGTGCCAGCAGTTTAGGAACCGTCGAGCAGTACTTC. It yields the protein CASSLGTVEQYF.